The 30 T cell receptor beta chains presented below share a single source sample, sequenced in a study of blood T cell repertoires in COVID-19. The method was immunoSEQ multiplex PCR; TCRdb's version includes in-frame clones alone and lacks a portion of them. This table has fewer than 20,000 clones, about 89% appearing once. The sequenced sample consisted of peripheral blood. The receptors here all came from a man older than 75 with acute or convalescent COVID-19.

The chain carries TRBV30 and TRBJ1-1; TRBD1 aligns across 9 bases. Unmatched junction bases numbered 6, after V lost 8 bases and J lost 2 bases. This CDR3 spans 13 amino acids. Germline CDR1 and CDR2: GTSNPN and SVGIG (reference sequence). As DNA, the CDR3 is TGTGCCAGGCAGGGACAGGGCAACACTGAAGCTTTCTTT. Translating it yields CARQGQGNTEAFF.

The chain recombines TRBV19 with TRBJ1-4; the D gene is possibly TRBD1 (6 bases). The V gene's germline CDR1 is LNHDA and CDR2 SQIVND (reference sequence). The CDR3 is 14 residues long. Trimming shortened V by 5 bases and J by 2 bases, and 9 bases separated the two germline ends. This CDR3 reads CASSEQGTNEKLFF. The CDR3 region has the DNA TGTGCCAGTAGTGAACAGGGTACTAATGAAAAACTGTTTTTT.

The chain uses TRBV2 and TRBJ1-6, with 7 nucleotides matching TRBD1. V shed 6 bases and J 12 bases; nucleotides not matched to a gene: 8. Germline assignment: CDR1 SNHLY and CDR2 FYNNEI. This CDR3 has 13 residues. CDR3 DNA sequence: TGTGCCAGCAGATACCGGGACAGCCAACCCCTCCACTTT. Protein: CASRYRDSQPLHF.

V usage is TRBV7-8 and J usage is TRBJ2-7; a weak D match, TRBD2 (6 bases). The V gene lost 4 bases and the J gene lost 0 bases, with 16 bases spanning the gap. Germline CDR1 SGHVS, CDR2 FQNEAQ. The CDR3 is made up of 16 amino acids. The CDR3 bases are TGTGCCAGCAGCTATTCCGCGGGGCCGAGCTCCTACGAGCAGTACTTC. Translation gives CASSYSAGPSSYEQYF.

This clone showed up just a few times. J is TRBJ1-2 and V is TRBV30; D may be TRBD1 (5 bases). The germline CDR1 and CDR2 sequences are GTSNPN and SVGIG (reference sequence). Trimming pared 5 bases from V and 7 bases from J, leaving 14 bases between. CDR3 size: 12 residues. The CDR3 region is CAWANPGGGYTF. In nucleotides, the CDR3 is TGTGCCTGGGCAAACCCGGGGGGTGGCTACACCTTC.

The rearrangement uses TRBV6-5 and TRBJ2-7, with 10 bases fitting TRBD1. With 6 bases clipped from V and 3 bases from J, the junction kept 8 bases outside the gene matches. Germline-derived CDR1 and CDR2 are MNHEY and SVGAGI. CDR3 length: 15 residues. Here the CDR3 reads CASSLGQGSFYEQYF. DNA of the CDR3: TGTGCCAGCAGCTTGGGACAGGGGTCTTTCTACGAGCAGTACTTC.

This clone was seen only once. The chain employs TRBV29-1 and TRBJ2-3; D remains ambiguous. This CDR3 is built from 16 residues. From germline, CDR1 is SQVTM and CDR2 ANQGSEA. Deletions cut 2 bases from V and 2 bases from J, with 17 bases between. The CDR3 loop reads CSVESGFALNTDTQYF. Here the CDR3 DNA reads TGCAGCGTTGAATCCGGGTTCGCGCTAAACACAGATACGCAGTATTTT.

The rearrangement uses TRBV6-5 and TRBJ1-2; 9 bases are a match to TRBD1. V lost 4 bases to trimming and J lost 0 bases; unmatched junction nucleotides: 3. The CDR3 covers 15 residues. Germline loops: CDR1 MNHEY, CDR2 SVGAGI. This chain's CDR3 is CASSLQGAANYGYTF. CDR3 DNA: TGTGCCAGCAGTTTACAGGGGGCAGCTAACTATGGCTACACCTTC.

The V gene is TRBV21-1, the J gene TRBJ2-2; TRBD2, the table's D call, lacks a check against the DNA. TRBV21-1 is labeled a pseudogene. The CDR3 loop spans 14 amino acids. In nucleotides, the CDR3 is TGTGCCAGCAGCCCAGGGACTAGCACCGGGGAGCTGTTTTTT. Encoded protein: CASSPGTSTGELFF.

This clone was seen once. The rearrangement joins TRBV10-2 to TRBJ1-5; D is perhaps TRBD1 (6 bases). This CDR3 contains 13 residues. Deletions cut 2 bases from V and 7 bases from J, with 9 bases between. From germline, CDR1 is WSHSY and CDR2 SAAADI. The CDR3 loop reads CASSEQGRQPQHF. The CDR3 DNA is TGCGCCAGCAGTGAGCAGGGGCGACAGCCCCAGCATTTT.

The chain joins TRBV27 to TRBJ1-2; tentative D call: TRBD1 (6 bases). CDR1 is MNHEY, CDR2 SMNVEV, per germline (reference sequence). This CDR3 is built from 13 residues. The V and J ends lost 4 bases and 4 bases respectively, with 10 bases between them. DNA of the CDR3: TGTGCCAGCAGTTCAACAGGGATCTATGGCTACACCTTC. Protein sequence: CASSSTGIYGYTF.

V gene TRBV12-3 or TRBV12-4 combines with J gene TRBJ2-7; D gene uncertain. The length of the CDR3 is 13 residues. V was trimmed by 1 base and J by 3 bases, leaving 7 bases between them. CDR3 nucleotides: TGTGCCAGCAGTTTAGGCTACTACTACGAGCAGTACTTC. It yields the protein CASSLGYYYEQYF.

The genes are TRBV5-1 and TRBJ2-1, with a possible D match to TRBD1 (5 bases). CDR1 SGHRS and CDR2 YFSETQ come from the germline V gene. The CDR3 has 13 residues. V lost 4 bases, J lost 3 bases, and 8 bases lay in between. The CDR3 nucleotides are TGCGCCAGCAGCATGACAGACTACAATGAGCAGTTCTTC. This encodes CASSMTDYNEQFF.

This clone was observed once. The V gene is TRBV6-5, the J gene TRBJ1-3; D call uncertain. This CDR3 region has 15 residues. V was trimmed by 2 bases and J by 7 bases, leaving 15 bases between them. CDR1 and CDR2 (germline): MNHEY, SVGAGI. The CDR3: CASSYKAPLGNTIYF. The CDR3 DNA is TGTGCCAGCAGTTACAAGGCGCCCCTCGGGAACACCATATATTTT.

The V gene is TRBV6-5, the J gene TRBJ2-7, with 9 positions matching TRBD1. CDR3 size: 14 residues. Unmatched junction bases numbered 4, after V lost 5 bases and J lost 2 bases. Germline CDR1 and CDR2: MNHEY and SVGAGI. CDR3 in amino acids: CASSTTGGTYEQYF. The CDR3, as DNA: TGTGCCAGCAGTACGACAGGGGGAACCTACGAGCAGTACTTC.

The gene calls are TRBV6-5 and TRBJ2-5; no clear D gene. CDR1 and CDR2 (germline): MNHEY, SVGAGI. With 7 bases removed from V and 0 bases from J, the gap between germline ends came to 3 bases. CDR3 length: 11 amino acids. The CDR3 loop reads CASTDQETQYF. CDR3 nucleotide sequence: TGTGCCAGCACCGACCAAGAGACCCAGTACTTC.

The chain couples TRBV30 to TRBJ1-2; 10 positions agree with TRBD1. The CDR3 length is 11 residues. CDR1 is GTSNPN, CDR2 SVGIG, per germline (reference sequence). Trimming removed 5 bases from V and 13 bases from J; junction bases left unmatched: 7. CDR3 nucleotide sequence: TGTGCCTGGGGACAGGGGGATCCTCTCACCTTC. Amino acids: CAWGQGDPLTF.

V gene TRBV5-1 combines with J gene TRBJ2-5; TRBD2 aligns across 8 bases. The germline CDR1 and CDR2 sequences are SGHRS and YFSETQ. The CDR3 is 15 residues long. J lost 6 bases, V lost 0 bases, and 7 bases had no gene match. For the CDR3, the DNA is TGCGCCAGCAGCTTGGGAGCGGGAGAAGGAAAGACCCAGTACTTC. Its translation is CASSLGAGEGKTQYF. The full variable domain, its missing parts supplied by reference TRBV5-1 and TRBJ2-5, is KAGVTQTPRYLIKTRGQQVTLSCSPISGHRSVSWYQQTPGQGLQFLFEYFSETQRNKGNFPGRFSGRQFSNSRSEMNVSTLELGDSALYLCASSLGAGEGKTQYFGPGTRLLVL.

The chain couples TRBV27 to TRBJ1-2, with D uncertain. Trimming shortened V by 3 bases and J by 8 bases, and 19 bases separated the two germline ends. Germline values: CDR1 MNHEY, CDR2 SMNVEV (reference sequence). This CDR3 has 15 amino acids. The CDR3: CASSFARTDPRGYTF. DNA for the CDR3: TGTGCCAGCAGTTTCGCCCGGACTGACCCAAGGGGCTACACCTTC.

This clone was counted a single time. The chain has TRBV5-1 and TRBJ2-7; 12 bases are shared with TRBD1. This CDR3 spans 16 amino acids. The germline V gene has CDR1 SGHRS and CDR2 YFSETQ. V was pared by 2 bases and J by 3 bases, with 6 bases of the junction left unmatched. The CDR3 DNA sequence: TGCGCCAGCAGCTTTTCGGGGACAGGGGGCCACTACGAGCAGTACTTC. Translated, it gives CASSFSGTGGHYEQYF.

The V call is TRBV4-1, the J call TRBJ2-3, with D hard to call. The CDR3 covers 12 residues. Trimming took off 5 bases at V and 4 bases at J, with 7 bases between the two ends. Looked up from germline, CDR1 is MGHRA and CDR2 is YSYEKL. CDR3 nucleotides: TGCGCCAGCAGCTCTACTTCAGATACGCAGTATTTT. This translates into CASSSTSDTQYF.

The chain has TRBV19 and TRBJ1-5, with D perhaps TRBD1 (6 bases). The CDR3 extends over 15 amino acids. Germline loops: CDR1 LNHDA, CDR2 SQIVND (reference sequence). V dropped 6 bases and J dropped 4 bases, with 16 bases sitting between them. DNA of the CDR3: TGTGCCAGTAGAGGGGATTACAGGGCAAATCAGCCCCAGCATTTT. Translating gives CASRGDYRANQPQHF.

The chain combines TRBV19 with TRBJ2-3, with 11 bases lining up with TRBD2. With V trimmed by 4 bases and J by 2 bases, 8 bases remained unmatched. The germline V gene has CDR1 LNHDA and CDR2 SQIVND (reference sequence). This CDR3 comprises 17 residues. The CDR3 reads CASSKLLAGDLTDTQYF. CDR3 sequence (DNA): TGTGCCAGTAGTAAATTACTAGCGGGGGACCTCACAGATACGCAGTATTTT. Based on the CDR3 plus reference TRBV19 and TRBJ2-3, the full variable domain is DGGITQSPKYLFRKEGQNVTLSCEQNLNHDAMYWYRQDPGQGLRLIYYSQIVNDFQKGDIAEGYSVSREKKESFPLTVTSAQKNPTAFYLCASSKLLAGDLTDTQYFGPGTRLTVL.

This chain links TRBV5-1 with TRBJ1-1; possible D gene TRBD1, 6 bases. Trimming left V 5 bases short and J 3 bases short, with 14 bases between. Looked up from germline, CDR1 is SGHRS and CDR2 is YFSETQ. The CDR3 totals 14 residues. CDR3 DNA sequence: TGCGCCAGCAGTCGGCAGGGGATCGACACTGAAGCTTTCTTT. Translating gives CASSRQGIDTEAFF. The variable domain in full, completed from reference TRBV5-1 and TRBJ1-1, reads KAGVTQTPRYLIKTRGQQVTLSCSPISGHRSVSWYQQTPGQGLQFLFEYFSETQRNKGNFPGRFSGRQFSNSRSEMNVSTLELGDSALYLCASSRQGIDTEAFFGQGTRLTVV.

The chain is built from TRBV19 and TRBJ1-5; 9 bases are a match to TRBD1. CDR1 is LNHDA, CDR2 SQIVND, per germline (reference sequence). The V and J ends lost 5 bases and 3 bases, in that order; junction bases with no gene match: 2. The CDR3 runs to 14 residues. DNA for the CDR3: TGTGCCAGTAGTGGGACAGGGATCAATCAGCCCCAGCATTTT. Amino acid sequence: CASSGTGINQPQHF. The whole variable domain, remainder taken from reference TRBV19 and TRBJ1-5, is DGGITQSPKYLFRKEGQNVTLSCEQNLNHDAMYWYRQDPGQGLRLIYYSQIVNDFQKGDIAEGYSVSREKKESFPLTVTSAQKNPTAFYLCASSGTGINQPQHFGDGTRLSIL.

This clone was seen a single time. The chain carries TRBV9 and TRBJ2-2; D may be TRBD1 (6 bases). Germline V CDR1 and CDR2: SGDLS, YYNGEE. The V gene lost 5 bases and the J gene lost 0 bases, with 8 bases spanning the gap. The CDR3 sequence is 14 residues long. CDR3 in amino acids: CASSRDTNTGELFF. For the CDR3, the DNA is TGTGCCAGCAGTAGGGACACGAACACCGGGGAGCTGTTTTTT.

The chain couples TRBV7-8 to TRBJ1-6, with D perhaps TRBD1 (6 bases). The CDR3 is 15 residues long. The germline V gene has CDR1 SGHVS and CDR2 FQNEAQ. Trimming pared 3 bases from V and 7 bases from J, leaving 13 bases between. The CDR3 nucleotides are TGTGCCAGCAGCTTCCTAGGACAGCGGAATTCACCCCTCCACTTT. Protein: CASSFLGQRNSPLHF.

Only one count was recorded for this clone. The chain has TRBV5-1 and TRBJ1-3, with D unclear. CDR1 is SGHRS, CDR2 YFSETQ, per germline. The CDR3 has 16 amino acids. V lost 2 bases, J lost 2 bases, and 14 bases lay in between. DNA for the CDR3: TGCGCCAGCAGCTTCGCCGGGAGGGAGGCTGGAAACACCATATATTTT. The encoded protein is CASSFAGREAGNTIYF.

CDR3 residues: CASSSGTGTYEQYF. For the CDR3, the DNA is TGTGCCAGCAGTTCAGGGACAGGGACTTACGAGCAGTACTTC. The V gene is TRBV6-5, the J gene TRBJ2-7, with TRBD1 identical over 9 bases. The germline CDR1 and CDR2 sequences are MNHEY and SVGAGI. V shed 4 bases and J 4 bases; nucleotides not matched to a gene: 5. The CDR3 has 14 residues.

The chain employs TRBV2 and TRBJ2-5; TRBD1 might be the D (5 bases). CDR1 SNHLY and CDR2 FYNNEI come from the germline V gene. The length of the CDR3 is 14 residues. V was shortened by 4 bases and J by 5 bases, with 14 bases between the two germline ends. The CDR3 coding sequence is TGTGCCAGCAGTGTCCCTGGGGCGGAGGAGACCCAGTACTTC. It is translated as CASSVPGAEETQYF.